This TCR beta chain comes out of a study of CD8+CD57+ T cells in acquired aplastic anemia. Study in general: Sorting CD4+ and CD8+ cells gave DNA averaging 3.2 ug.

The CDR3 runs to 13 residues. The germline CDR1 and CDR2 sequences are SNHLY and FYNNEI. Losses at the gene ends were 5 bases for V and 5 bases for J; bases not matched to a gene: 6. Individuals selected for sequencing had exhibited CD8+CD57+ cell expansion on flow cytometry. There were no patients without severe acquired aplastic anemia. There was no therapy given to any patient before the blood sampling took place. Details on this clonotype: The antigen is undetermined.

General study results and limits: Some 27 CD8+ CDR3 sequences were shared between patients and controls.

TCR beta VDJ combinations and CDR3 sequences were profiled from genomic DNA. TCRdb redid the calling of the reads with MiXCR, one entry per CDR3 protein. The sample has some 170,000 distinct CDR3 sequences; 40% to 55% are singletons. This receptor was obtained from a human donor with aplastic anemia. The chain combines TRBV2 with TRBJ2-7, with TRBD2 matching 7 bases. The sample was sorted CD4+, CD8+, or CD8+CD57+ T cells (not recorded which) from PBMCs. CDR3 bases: TGTGCCAGCAGTTCCGGCGGGGGAAACGAGCAGTACTTC. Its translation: CASSSGGGNEQYF. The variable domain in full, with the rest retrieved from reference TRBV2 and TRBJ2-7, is EPEVTQTPSHQVTQMGQEVILRCVPISNHLYFYWYRQILGQKVEFLVSFYNNEISEKSEIFDDQFSVERPDGSNFTLKIRSTKLEDSAMYFCASSSGGGNEQYFGPGTRLTVT.